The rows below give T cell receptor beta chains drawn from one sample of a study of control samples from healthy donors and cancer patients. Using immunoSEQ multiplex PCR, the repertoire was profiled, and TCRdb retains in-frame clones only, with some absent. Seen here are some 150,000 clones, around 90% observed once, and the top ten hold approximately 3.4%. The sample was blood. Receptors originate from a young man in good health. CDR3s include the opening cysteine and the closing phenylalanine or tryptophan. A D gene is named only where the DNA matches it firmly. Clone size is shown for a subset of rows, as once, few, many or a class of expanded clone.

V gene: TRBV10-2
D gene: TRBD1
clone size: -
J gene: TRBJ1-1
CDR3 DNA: TGCGCCAGCAGTGAGGGGGACAGGGATTTCTTT
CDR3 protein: CASSEGDRDFF

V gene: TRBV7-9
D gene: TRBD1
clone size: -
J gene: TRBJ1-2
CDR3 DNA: TGTGCCAGCAGCTCGGGACAGATCTCTAGGGGCTACACCTTC
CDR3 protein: CASSSGQISRGYTF

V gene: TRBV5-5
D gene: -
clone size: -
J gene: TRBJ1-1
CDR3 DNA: TGTGCCAGCAGCCTATTGAACACTGAAGCTTTCTTT
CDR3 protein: CASSLLNTEAFF

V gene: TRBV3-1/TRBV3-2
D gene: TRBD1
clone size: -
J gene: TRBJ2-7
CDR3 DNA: TGTGCCAGCAGCCGAGGACAGGGGGCCTACGAGCAGTACTTC
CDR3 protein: CASSRGQGAYEQYF

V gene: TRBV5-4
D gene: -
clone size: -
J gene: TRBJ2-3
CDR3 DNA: TGTGCCAGCAGCGGTCCCGGGGGCACAGATACGCAGTATTTT
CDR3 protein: CASSGPGGTDTQYF

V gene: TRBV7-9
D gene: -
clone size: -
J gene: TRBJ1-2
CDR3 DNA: TGTGCCAGCAGCTTGGAATGGGAGGCTTTTCGCTACACCTTC
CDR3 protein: CASSLEWEAFRYTF

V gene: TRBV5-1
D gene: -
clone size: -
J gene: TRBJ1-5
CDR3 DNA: TGCGCCAGCAGCATCGGGACGGACAATCAGCCCCAGCATTTT
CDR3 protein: CASSIGTDNQPQHF

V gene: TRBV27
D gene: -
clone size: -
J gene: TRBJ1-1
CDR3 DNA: TGTGCCAGCAGCCCACCGGCTGGCCAGAACACTGAAGCTTTCTTT
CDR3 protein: CASSPPAGQNTEAFF

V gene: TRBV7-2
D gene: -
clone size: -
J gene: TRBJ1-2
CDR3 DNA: TGTGCCAGCAGCCTAGATCAACAGGCATCTCGAGGCTACACCTTC
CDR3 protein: CASSLDQQASRGYTF

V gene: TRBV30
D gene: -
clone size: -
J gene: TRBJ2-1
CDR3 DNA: TGTGCCTGGAGTGTAACGGGGCTCAAGTTCTTC
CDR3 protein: CAWSVTGLKFF

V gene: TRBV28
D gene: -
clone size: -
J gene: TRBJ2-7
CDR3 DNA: TGTGCCAGCAATCCCACAGGGATGAAGTCCTACGAGCAGTACTTC
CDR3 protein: CASNPTGMKSYEQYF

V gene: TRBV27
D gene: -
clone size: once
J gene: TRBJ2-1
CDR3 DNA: TGTGCCAGCACCCCAAGGGGACCCGCCTCCTACAATGAGCAGTTCTTC
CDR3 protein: CASTPRGPASYNEQFF

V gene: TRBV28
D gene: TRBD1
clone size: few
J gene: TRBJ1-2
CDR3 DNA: TGTGCCAGCAGCGTCGACAGGGCTAACTATGGCTACACCTTC
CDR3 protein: CASSVDRANYGYTF

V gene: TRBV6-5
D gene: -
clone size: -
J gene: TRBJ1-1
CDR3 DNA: TGTGCCAGCAAACTTTACGACAGCATAAATGAAGCTTTCTTT
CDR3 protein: CASKLYDSINEAFF

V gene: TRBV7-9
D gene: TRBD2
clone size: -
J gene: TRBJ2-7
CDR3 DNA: TGTGCCACCAGTAGACTAGCAGTAAACTACGAGCAGTACTTC
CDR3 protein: CATSRLAVNYEQYF

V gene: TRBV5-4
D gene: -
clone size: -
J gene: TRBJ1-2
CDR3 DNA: TGTGCCAGCAGCTCCGGACGGGGGGGGGATGGCTACACCTTC
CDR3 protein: CASSSGRGGDGYTF

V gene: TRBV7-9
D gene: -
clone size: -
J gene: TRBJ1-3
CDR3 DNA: TGTGCCAGCAGCTCCGGGTCCACGGTTGGAAACACCATATATTTT
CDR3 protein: CASSSGSTVGNTIYF

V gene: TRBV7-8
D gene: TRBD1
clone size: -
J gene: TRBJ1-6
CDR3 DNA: TGTGCCAGCAGCTCCTCGACAGGGGAATCACCCCTCCACTTT
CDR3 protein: CASSSSTGESPLHF

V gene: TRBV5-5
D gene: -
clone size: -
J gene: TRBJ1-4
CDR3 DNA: TGTGCCAGCAGCTTGGACAGCGCAACTAATGAAAAACTGTTTTTT
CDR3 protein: CASSLDSATNEKLFF

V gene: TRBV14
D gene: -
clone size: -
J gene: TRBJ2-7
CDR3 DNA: TGTGCCAGCAGCCAAGGCAGGGGCCCCTACGAGCAGTACTTC
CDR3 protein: CASSQGRGPYEQYF

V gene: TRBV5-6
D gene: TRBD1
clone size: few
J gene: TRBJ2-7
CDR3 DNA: TGTGCCAGCAGCTGGACAGGGATGTGGTACGAGCAGTACTTC
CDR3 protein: CASSWTGMWYEQYF

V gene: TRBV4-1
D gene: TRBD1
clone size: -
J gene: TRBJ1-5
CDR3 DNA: TGCGCCAGCAGCCCACGGACAGGGATGAATCAGCCCCAGCATTTT
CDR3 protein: CASSPRTGMNQPQHF

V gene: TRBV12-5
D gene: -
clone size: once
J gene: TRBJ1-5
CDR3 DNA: TGTGCTAGTGGTTTAGCAACAGGGAGCTATAGCAATCAGCCCCAGCATTTT
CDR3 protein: CASGLATGSYSNQPQHF

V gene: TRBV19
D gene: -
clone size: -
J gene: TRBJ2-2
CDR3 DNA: TGTGCCAGTAGTTCTTTGTCAATCTACACCGGGGAGCTGTTTTTT
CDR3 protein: CASSSLSIYTGELFF

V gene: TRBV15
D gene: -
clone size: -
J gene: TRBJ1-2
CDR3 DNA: TGTGCCACCAGCAGACCGGGAACACATTATGGCTACACCTTC
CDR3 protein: CATSRPGTHYGYTF

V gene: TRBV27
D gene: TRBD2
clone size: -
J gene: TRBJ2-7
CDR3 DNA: TGTGCCAGCAGTTTTAGCGGGGGGGCCTACGAGCAGTACTTC
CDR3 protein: CASSFSGGAYEQYF

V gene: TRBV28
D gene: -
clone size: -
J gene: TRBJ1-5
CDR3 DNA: TGTGCCACCACGGACTTCAAAGGAGGCAATCAGCCCCAGCATTTT
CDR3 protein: CATTDFKGGNQPQHF

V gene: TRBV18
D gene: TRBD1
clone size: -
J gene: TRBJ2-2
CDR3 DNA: TGTGCCAGCTCACTGGGACAGGGCGCCGGGGAGCTGTTTTTT
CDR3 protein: CASSLGQGAGELFF

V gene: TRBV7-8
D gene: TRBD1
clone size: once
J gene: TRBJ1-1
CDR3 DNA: TGTGCCAGCACCTTTTTGGAGGCAGGGGGCGCGACTGAAGCTTTCTTT
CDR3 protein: CASTFLEAGGATEAFF

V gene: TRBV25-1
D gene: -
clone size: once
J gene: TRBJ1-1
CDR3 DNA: TGTGCCAGCAGTGAAGGGGGCCTGAACACTGAAGCTTTCTTT
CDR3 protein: CASSEGGLNTEAFF

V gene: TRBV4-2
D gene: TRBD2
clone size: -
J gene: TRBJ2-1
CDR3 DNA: TGTGCCAGCAGCCATAAAGGGGCGGGGGATGGAGGGGAGCAGTTCTTC
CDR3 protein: CASSHKGAGDGGEQFF

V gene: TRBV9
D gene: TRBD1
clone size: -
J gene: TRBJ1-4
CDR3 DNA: TGTGCCAGCAGCGTAGATCCAGGGGGGGATGAAAAACTGTTTTTT
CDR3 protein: CASSVDPGGDEKLFF

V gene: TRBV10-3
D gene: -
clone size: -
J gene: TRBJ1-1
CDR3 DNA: TGTGCCATCAGGCCCCCTTTGGGCCCGAACACTGAAGCTTTCTTT
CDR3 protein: CAIRPPLGPNTEAFF

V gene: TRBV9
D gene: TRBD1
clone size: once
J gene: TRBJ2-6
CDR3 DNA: TGTGCCAGCAGCGGTGGGACAGGGGTTGCTGGGGCCAACGTCCTGACTTTC
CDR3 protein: CASSGGTGVAGANVLTF

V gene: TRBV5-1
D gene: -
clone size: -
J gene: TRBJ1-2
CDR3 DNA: TGCGCCAGCAGCTTGGTGAGCAGTAACTATGGCTACACCTTC
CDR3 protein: CASSLVSSNYGYTF

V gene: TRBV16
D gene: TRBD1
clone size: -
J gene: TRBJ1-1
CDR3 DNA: TGTGCCAGCAGCCGGACCGGGACAGGGAACACTGAAGCTTTCTTT
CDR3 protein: CASSRTGTGNTEAFF

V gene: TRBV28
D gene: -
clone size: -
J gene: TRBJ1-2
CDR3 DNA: TGTGCCAGCAGTTCCCTAGCACAGGGAGGACGGGGCTACACCTTC
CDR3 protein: CASSSLAQGGRGYTF

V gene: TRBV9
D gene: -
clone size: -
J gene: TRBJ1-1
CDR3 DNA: TGTGCCAGCAGCGAGGGCCGAGCGATGAACACTGAAGCTTTCTTT
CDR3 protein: CASSEGRAMNTEAFF

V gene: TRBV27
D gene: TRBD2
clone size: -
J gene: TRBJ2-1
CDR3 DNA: TGTGCCAGCAGTCTCACTAGCGGGGGGTACAATGAGCAGTTCTTC
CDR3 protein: CASSLTSGGYNEQFF

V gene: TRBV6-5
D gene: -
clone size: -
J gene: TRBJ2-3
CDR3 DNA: TGTGCCAGCAGCCAGACGGGGGGCCCTCTGAATACGCAGTATTTT
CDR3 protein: CASSQTGGPLNTQYF

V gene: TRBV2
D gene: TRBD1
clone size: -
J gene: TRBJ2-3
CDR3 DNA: TGTGCCAGCAGTACAGGGGGCACCACAGATACGCAGTATTTT
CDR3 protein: CASSTGGTTDTQYF

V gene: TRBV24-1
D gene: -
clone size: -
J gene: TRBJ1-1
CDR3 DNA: TGTGCCGTCCGGGGTGGGGGCACTGAAGCTTTCTTT
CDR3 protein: CAVRGGGTEAFF

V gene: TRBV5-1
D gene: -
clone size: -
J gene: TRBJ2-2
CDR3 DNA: TGCGCCAGCAGCTTGGGCCCAGGGTGGACCGGGGAGCTGTTTTTT
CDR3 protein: CASSLGPGWTGELFF

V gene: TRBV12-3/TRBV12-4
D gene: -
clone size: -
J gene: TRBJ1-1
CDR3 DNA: TGTGCCAGCATATTAGGGGCTGAAGCTTTCTTT
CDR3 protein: CASILGAEAFF